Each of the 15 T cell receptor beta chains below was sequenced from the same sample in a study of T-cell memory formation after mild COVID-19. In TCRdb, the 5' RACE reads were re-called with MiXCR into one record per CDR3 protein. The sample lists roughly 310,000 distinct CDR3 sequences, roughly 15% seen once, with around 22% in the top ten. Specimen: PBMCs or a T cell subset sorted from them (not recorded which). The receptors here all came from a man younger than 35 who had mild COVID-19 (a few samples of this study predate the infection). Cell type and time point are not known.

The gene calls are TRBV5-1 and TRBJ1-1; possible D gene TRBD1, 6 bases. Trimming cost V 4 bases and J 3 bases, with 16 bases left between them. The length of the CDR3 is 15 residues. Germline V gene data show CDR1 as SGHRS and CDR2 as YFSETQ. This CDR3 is CASSPGHLGDTEAFF. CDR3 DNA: TGCGCCAGCAGCCCGGGACATCTCGGGGACACTGAAGCTTTCTTT.

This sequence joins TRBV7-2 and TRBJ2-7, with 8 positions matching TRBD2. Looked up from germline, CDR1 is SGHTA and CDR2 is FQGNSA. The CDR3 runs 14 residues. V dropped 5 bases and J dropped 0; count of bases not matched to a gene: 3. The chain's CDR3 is CASSHSGDSYEQYF. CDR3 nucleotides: TGTGCCAGCAGCCATAGCGGGGACTCCTACGAGCAGTACTTC.

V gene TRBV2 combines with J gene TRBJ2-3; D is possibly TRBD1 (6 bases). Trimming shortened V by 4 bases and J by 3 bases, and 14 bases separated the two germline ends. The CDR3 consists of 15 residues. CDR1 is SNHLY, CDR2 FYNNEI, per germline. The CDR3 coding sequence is TGTGCCAGCAGTGCGACAGGTCGAGTGACAGATACGCAGTATTTT. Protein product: CASSATGRVTDTQYF.

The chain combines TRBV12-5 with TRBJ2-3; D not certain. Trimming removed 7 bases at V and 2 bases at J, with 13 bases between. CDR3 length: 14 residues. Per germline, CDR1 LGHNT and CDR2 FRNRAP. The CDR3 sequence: CASALRLYTDTQYF. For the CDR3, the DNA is TGTGCTAGTGCCCTGAGACTTTACACAGATACGCAGTATTTT.

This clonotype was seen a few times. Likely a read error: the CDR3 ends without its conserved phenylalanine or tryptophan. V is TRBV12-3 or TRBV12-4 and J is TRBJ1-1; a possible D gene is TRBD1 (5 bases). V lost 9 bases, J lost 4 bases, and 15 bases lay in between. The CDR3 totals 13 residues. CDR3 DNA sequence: TGTGCCAGTGTCCAGGGTATCGGCACTGAAGCTTTCCTT. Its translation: CASVQGIGTEAFL.

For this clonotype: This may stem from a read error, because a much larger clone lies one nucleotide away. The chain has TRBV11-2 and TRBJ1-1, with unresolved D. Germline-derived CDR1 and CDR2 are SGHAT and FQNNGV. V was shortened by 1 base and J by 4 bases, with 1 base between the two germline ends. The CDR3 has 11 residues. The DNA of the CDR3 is TGTGCCAGCAGCTTAGCCACTGAAGCTTTCTTT. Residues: CASSLATEAFF. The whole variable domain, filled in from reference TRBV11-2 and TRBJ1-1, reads EAGVAQSPRYKIIEKRQSVAFWCNPISGHATLYWYQQILGQGPKLLIQFQNNGVVDDSQLPKDRFSAERLKGVDSTLKIQPAKLEDSAVYLCASSLATEAFFGQGTRLTVV.

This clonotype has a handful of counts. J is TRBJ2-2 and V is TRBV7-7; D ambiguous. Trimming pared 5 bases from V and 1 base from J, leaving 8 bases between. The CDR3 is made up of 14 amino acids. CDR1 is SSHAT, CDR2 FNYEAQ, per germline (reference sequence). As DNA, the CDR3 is TGTGCCAGCAGCCCAGACATGAACACCGGGGAGCTGTTTTTT. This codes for CASSPDMNTGELFF.

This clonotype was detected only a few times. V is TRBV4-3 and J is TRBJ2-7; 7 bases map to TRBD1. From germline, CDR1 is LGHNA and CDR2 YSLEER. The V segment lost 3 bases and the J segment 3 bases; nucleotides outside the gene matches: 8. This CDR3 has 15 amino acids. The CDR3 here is CASSHHRGLSYEQYF. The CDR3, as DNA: TGCGCCAGCAGCCACCACAGGGGCCTGAGCTACGAGCAGTACTTC.

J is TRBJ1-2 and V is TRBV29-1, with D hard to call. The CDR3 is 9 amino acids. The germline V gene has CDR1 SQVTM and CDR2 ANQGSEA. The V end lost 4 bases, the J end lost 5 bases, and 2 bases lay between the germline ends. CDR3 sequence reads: CSVAYGYTF. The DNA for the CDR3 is TGCAGCGTTGCGTATGGCTACACCTTC.

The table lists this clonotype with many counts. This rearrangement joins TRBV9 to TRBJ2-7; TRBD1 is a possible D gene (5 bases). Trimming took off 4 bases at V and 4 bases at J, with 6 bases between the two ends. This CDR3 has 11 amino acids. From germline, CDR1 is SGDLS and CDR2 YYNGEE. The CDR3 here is CASSSGYEQYF. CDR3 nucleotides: TGTGCCAGCAGCTCAGGGTACGAGCAGTACTTC.

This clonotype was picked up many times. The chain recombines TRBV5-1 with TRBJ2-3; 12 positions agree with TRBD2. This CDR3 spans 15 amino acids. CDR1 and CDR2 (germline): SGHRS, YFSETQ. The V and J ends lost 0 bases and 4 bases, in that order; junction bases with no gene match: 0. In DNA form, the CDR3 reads TGCGCCAGCAGCTTGGGACTAGCGGGGGCAGATACGCAGTATTTT. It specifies CASSLGLAGADTQYF.

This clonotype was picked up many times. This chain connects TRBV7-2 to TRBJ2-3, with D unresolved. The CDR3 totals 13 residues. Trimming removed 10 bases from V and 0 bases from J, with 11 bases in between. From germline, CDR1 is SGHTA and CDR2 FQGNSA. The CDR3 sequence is CATDADSTDTQYF. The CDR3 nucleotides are TGTGCCACCGACGCGGACAGCACAGATACGCAGTATTTT. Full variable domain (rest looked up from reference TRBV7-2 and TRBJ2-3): GAGVSQSPSNKVTEKGKDVELRCDPISGHTALYWYRQSLGQGLEFLIYFQGNSAPDKSGLPSDRFSAERTGGSVSTLTIQRTQQEDSAVYLCATDADSTDTQYFGPGTRLTVL.

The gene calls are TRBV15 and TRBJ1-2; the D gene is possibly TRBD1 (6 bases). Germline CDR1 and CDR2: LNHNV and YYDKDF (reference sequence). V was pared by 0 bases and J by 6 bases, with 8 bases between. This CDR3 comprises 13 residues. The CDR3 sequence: CATSRDGDNGYTF. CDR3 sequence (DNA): TGTGCCACCAGCAGAGATGGGGACAATGGCTACACCTTC.

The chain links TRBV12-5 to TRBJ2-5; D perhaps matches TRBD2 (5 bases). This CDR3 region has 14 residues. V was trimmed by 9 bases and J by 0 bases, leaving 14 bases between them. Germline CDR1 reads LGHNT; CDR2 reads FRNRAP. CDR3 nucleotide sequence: TGTGCTAGGGACCTGAGCGGAAACCAAGAGACCCAGTACTTC. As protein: CARDLSGNQETQYF.

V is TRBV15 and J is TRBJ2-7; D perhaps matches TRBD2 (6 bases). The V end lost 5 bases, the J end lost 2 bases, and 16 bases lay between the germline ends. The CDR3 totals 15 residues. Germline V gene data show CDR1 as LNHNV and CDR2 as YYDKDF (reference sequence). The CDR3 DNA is TGTGCCACCAGCCCCCGTGGAGGGGCAGCCTACGAGCAGTACTTC. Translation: CATSPRGGAAYEQYF.